The 8 T cell receptor beta chains below all came from one sample that was sequenced in a study of CD8 T cells in ankylosing spondylitis. Each CDR3 protein gets one entry after TCRdb re-called the 5' RACE reads with MiXCR. Of more than 25,000 distinct CDR3 sequences listed, 12% to 15% were seen once; the top ten hold approximately 35%. Sequenced: blood. The receptor set was obtained from a male donor with ankylosing spondylitis or in good health (not recorded which).

This clonotype was detected a few times. The chain couples TRBV11-2 to TRBJ2-1; 9 bases align to TRBD2. The ends lost 3 bases at V and 4 bases at J; junction bases unmatched: 4. The germline V gene encodes CDR1 SGHAT and CDR2 FQNNGV. CDR3 length: 15 residues. The CDR3 loop reads CASSFILAGYNEQFF. The CDR3 region has the DNA TGTGCCAGCAGCTTTATTCTAGCGGGGTACAATGAGCAGTTCTTC. Supplemented by reference TRBV11-2 and TRBJ2-1, the full variable domain reads EAGVAQSPRYKIIEKRQSVAFWCNPISGHATLYWYQQILGQGPKLLIQFQNNGVVDDSQLPKDRFSAERLKGVDSTLKIQPAKLEDSAVYLCASSFILAGYNEQFFGPGTRLTVL.

This sequence joins TRBV10-3 and TRBJ2-1; 15 bases align to TRBD2. Germline V lookup: CDR1 ENHRY, CDR2 SYGVKD. Trimming cost V 6 bases and J 7 bases; bases outside gene matches: 10. The CDR3 has 17 residues. The CDR3 sequence: CAISPGLAGGGRNEQFF. Here the CDR3 DNA reads TGTGCCATCAGCCCCGGACTAGCGGGAGGGGGTAGGAATGAGCAGTTCTTC.

The rearrangement uses TRBV29-1 and TRBJ2-3; perhaps TRBD2 as D (7 bases). The CDR3 has 15 residues. Germline values: CDR1 SQVTM, CDR2 ANQGSEA. Trimming took off 0 bases at V and 5 bases at J, with 15 bases between the two ends. CDR3 sequence: CSVEEGAGVIDTQYF. CDR3 DNA sequence: TGCAGCGTTGAAGAGGGGGCGGGAGTTATAGATACGCAGTATTTT.

This chain joins TRBV6-1 and TRBJ2-1; 7 nucleotides agree with TRBD2. This CDR3 spans 13 amino acids. The germline V gene encodes CDR1 MNHNS and CDR2 SASEGT. The chain's CDR3 is CATGGSSYNEQFF. The CDR3 coding sequence is TGTGCGACCGGCGGGAGCTCCTACAATGAGCAGTTCTTC.

This clonotype was recorded a few times. V and J are TRBV7-9 and TRBJ2-1; 9 nucleotides line up with TRBD2. The CDR3 runs to 17 residues. The ends lost 5 bases at V and 0 bases at J; junction bases unmatched: 8. CDR1 is SEHNR and CDR2 is FQNEAQ in the germline V gene (reference sequence). Here the CDR3 reads CASSRGGGRVSYNEQFF. As DNA, the CDR3 is TGTGCCAGCAGCCGGGGTGGCGGGAGGGTCTCCTACAATGAGCAGTTCTTC.

V and J are TRBV5-1 and TRBJ2-2; possibly TRBD1 for D (7 bases). Trimming cost V 0 bases and J 5 bases, with 17 bases left between them. The germline V gene has CDR1 SGHRS and CDR2 YFSETQ. This CDR3 has 17 residues. CDR3 DNA sequence: TGCGCCAGCAGCTTGGCCGAATCGACAGGGAGGACCGGGGAGCTGTTTTTT. Its translation is CASSLAESTGRTGELFF.

This clonotype was counted between two and nine times. This chain connects TRBV5-6 to TRBJ1-2, with D possibly TRBD1 on 5 matching bases. This CDR3 region has 13 residues. V was pared by 6 bases and J by 5 bases, with 14 bases between. The germline CDR1 and CDR2 sequences are SGHDT and YYEEEE. The CDR3 DNA sequence: TGTGCCAGCACCGACAGCTGGGGGTATGGCTACACCTTC. Translation: CASTDSWGYGYTF.

V usage is TRBV19 and J usage is TRBJ2-2; maybe TRBD1 (6 bases). The V and J ends lost 7 bases and 7 bases respectively, with 16 bases between them. This CDR3 is built from 14 residues. Per germline, CDR1 LNHDA and CDR2 SQIVND (reference sequence). CDR3 bases: TGTGCCAGTACCCCACAGGGAGAAGGCGGGGAGCTGTTTTTT. Amino acids: CASTPQGEGGELFF.